These 8 T cell receptor beta chains were sequenced from one sample in a study of beta chain features in type 1 diabetes. What was sequenced were expressed TCRB transcripts, since all of the isolated RNA had been reverse transcribed. Assay used: immunoSEQ multiplex PCR; TCRdb lists only in-frame clones, some missing. The sample has 200,000 to 250,000 clones; 27% are singletons. The sample comprised central memory CD4+ T cells from blood. All receptors derive from a man aged 30-40 years in good health.

This clone was found many times. The junction differs from germline at one of its ends, possibly a read error. The chain couples TRBV6-1 to TRBJ1-3, with D unresolved. This CDR3 is built from 17 residues. Germline assignment: CDR1 MNHNS and CDR2 SASEGT. CDR3 sequence reads: CASSKAPTPSGGNTIYF. The CDR3 DNA reads TGTGCCAGCAGTAAAGCCCCGACTCCCTCCGGAGGAAACACCATATATTTT.

This clone has just a few counts. The chain has TRBV28 and TRBJ2-6, with D possibly matching TRBD1 (6 bases). Looked up from germline, CDR1 is MDHEN and CDR2 is SYDVKM. V was pared by 2 bases and J by 4 bases, with 6 bases between. The CDR3 is 14 amino acids. CDR3 in DNA: TGTGCCAGCAGTTTAGGGACAGGGGCCAACGTCCTGACTTTC. This translates into CASSLGTGANVLTF.

The V and J genes are TRBV7-2 and TRBJ2-2; TRBD2 matches at 7 bases. Trimming cost V 5 bases and J 5 bases; bases outside gene matches: 14. The CDR3 consists of 17 residues. Germline V gene sequence: CDR1 SGHTA, CDR2 FQGNSA. The CDR3 here is CASSGRAGLVRTGELFF. CDR3 in DNA: TGTGCCAGCAGCGGACGAGCCGGACTAGTCAGGACCGGGGAGCTGTTTTTT.

The rearrangement joins TRBV29-1 to TRBJ1-1; possible D gene TRBD1, 5 bases. Germline V gene data show CDR1 as SQVTM and CDR2 as ANQGSEA. The CDR3 contains 12 residues. Trimming shortened V by 3 bases and J by 3 bases, and 8 bases separated the two germline ends. Here the CDR3 reads CSVDGTHTEAFF. The CDR3 DNA follows: TGCAGCGTTGATGGGACGCACACTGAAGCTTTCTTT.

This clone has just a few counts. The V call is TRBV11-2, the J call TRBJ2-1; 14 bases match TRBD2. The CDR3 runs 18 residues. V shed 5 bases, J shed 3 bases, and the junction held 9 bases outside the gene matches. From germline, CDR1 is SGHAT and CDR2 FQNNGV. The CDR3 coding sequence is TGTGCCAGCAGCCCCCGGACTAGCGGGGGGCTCCACTACAATGAGCAGTTCTTC. As protein: CASSPRTSGGLHYNEQFF.

A few counts support this clone. The J gene is TRBJ2-1, the V gene TRBV28; the D gene is possibly TRBD2 (5 bases). Per germline, CDR1 MDHEN and CDR2 SYDVKM. Trimming shortened V by 6 bases and J by 7 bases, and 19 bases separated the two germline ends. The CDR3 consists of 15 residues. In DNA, the CDR3 is TGTGCCAGCAGCTTCGGACTGGGTTCGGGGAATGAGCAGTTCTTC. The encoded protein is CASSFGLGSGNEQFF.

The chain is built from TRBV28 and TRBJ1-3; no firm D call. V lost 6 bases and J lost 4, with 22 bases in between. The CDR3 runs 17 residues. Germline V lookup: CDR1 MDHEN, CDR2 SYDVKM. The CDR3 spells CASRLRTSSSSGNTIYF. DNA for the CDR3: TGTGCCAGCAGACTCCGTACGTCGTCCTCATCCGGAAACACCATATATTTT.

This CDR3 reads CSVEGGSETQYF. Here the CDR3 DNA reads TGCAGCGTTGAAGGGGGGAGCGAGACCCAGTACTTC. The chain combines TRBV29-1 with TRBJ2-5; D assignment may be TRBD1 or TRBD2 (5 bases each). The length of the CDR3 is 12 residues. Germline CDR1 is SQVTM and CDR2 is ANQGSEA. V lost 1 base and J lost 5, with 8 bases in between.